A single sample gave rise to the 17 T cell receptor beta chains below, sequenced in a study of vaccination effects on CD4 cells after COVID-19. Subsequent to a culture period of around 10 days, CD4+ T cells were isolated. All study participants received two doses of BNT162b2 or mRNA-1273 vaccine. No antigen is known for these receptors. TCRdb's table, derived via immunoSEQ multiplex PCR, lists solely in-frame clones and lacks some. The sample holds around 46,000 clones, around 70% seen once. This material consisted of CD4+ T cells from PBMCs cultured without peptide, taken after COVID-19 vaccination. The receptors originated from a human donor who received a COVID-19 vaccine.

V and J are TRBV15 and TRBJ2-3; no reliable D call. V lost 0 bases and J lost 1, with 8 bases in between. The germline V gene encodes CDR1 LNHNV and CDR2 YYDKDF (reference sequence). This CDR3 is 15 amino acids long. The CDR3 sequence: CATSRDLGGTDTQYF. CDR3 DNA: TGTGCCACCAGCAGAGACCTAGGAGGCACAGATACGCAGTATTTT.

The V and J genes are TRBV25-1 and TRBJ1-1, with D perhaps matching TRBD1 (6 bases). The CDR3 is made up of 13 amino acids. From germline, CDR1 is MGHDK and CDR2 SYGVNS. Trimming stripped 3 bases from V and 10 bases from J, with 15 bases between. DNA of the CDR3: TGTGCCAGCAGTGAGACCTACAGGGAGCGAGCTTTCTTT. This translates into CASSETYRERAFF.

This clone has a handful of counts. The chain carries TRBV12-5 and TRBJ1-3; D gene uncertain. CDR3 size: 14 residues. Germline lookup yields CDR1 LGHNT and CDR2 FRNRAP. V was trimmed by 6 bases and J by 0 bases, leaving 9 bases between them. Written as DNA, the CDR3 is TGTGCTAGTGGCAGGACGGCCTCTGGAAACACCATATATTTT. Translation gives CASGRTASGNTIYF.

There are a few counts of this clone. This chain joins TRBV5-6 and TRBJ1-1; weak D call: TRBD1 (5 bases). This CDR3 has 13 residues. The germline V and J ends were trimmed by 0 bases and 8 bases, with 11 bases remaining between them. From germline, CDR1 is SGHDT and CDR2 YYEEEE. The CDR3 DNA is TGTGCCAGCAGCTTGGGTGGGACCATAGAAGCTTTCTTT. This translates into CASSLGGTIEAFF.

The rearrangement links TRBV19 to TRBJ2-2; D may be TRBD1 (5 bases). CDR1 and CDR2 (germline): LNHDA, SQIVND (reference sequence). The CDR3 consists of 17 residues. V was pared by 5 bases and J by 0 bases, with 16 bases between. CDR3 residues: CASSDLGAAANTGELFF. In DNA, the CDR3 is TGTGCCAGTAGTGACCTAGGGGCAGCCGCGAACACCGGGGAGCTGTTTTTT.

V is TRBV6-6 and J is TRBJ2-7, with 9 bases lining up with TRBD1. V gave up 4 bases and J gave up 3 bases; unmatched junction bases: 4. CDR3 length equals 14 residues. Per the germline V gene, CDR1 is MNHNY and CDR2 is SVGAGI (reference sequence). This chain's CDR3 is CASSSPTGGYEQYF. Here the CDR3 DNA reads TGTGCCAGCAGTTCCCCGACAGGGGGCTACGAGCAGTACTTC.

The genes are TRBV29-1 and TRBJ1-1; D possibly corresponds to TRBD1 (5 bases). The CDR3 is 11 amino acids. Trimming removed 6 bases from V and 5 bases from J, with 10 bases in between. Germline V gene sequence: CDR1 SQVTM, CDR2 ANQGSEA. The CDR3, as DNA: TGCAGCGTCCTCAGGGAGACTGAAGCTTTCTTT. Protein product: CSVLRETEAFF.

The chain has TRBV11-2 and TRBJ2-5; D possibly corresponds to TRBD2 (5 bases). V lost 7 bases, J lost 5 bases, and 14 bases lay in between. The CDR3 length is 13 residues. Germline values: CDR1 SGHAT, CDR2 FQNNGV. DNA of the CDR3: TGTGCCAGCAACTCGGGGATGAGGGAGACCCAGTACTTC. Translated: CASNSGMRETQYF.

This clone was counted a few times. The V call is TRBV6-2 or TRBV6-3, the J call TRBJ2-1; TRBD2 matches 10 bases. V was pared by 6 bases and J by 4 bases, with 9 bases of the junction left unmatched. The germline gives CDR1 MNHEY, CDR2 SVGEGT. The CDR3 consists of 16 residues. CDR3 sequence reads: CASSHVLAGTYNEQFF. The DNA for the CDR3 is TGTGCCAGCAGCCACGTACTAGCGGGGACTTACAATGAGCAGTTCTTC.

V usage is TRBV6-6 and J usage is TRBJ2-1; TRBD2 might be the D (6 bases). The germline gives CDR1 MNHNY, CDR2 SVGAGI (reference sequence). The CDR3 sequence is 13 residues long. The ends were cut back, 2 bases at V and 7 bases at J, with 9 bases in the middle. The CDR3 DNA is TGTGCCAGCAGTTACGGGGGGTTGAATGAGCAGTTCTTC. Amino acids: CASSYGGLNEQFF.

This chain's CDR3 is CASSYSIWDSQNGEQFF. In DNA, the CDR3 is TGTGCCAGCAGTTACTCGATATGGGACTCCCAAAACGGGGAGCAGTTCTTC. The J gene is TRBJ2-1, the V gene TRBV6-2 or TRBV6-3; D may be TRBD2 (6 bases). There are 17 residues in the CDR3. In germline, CDR1 is MNHEY, CDR2 SVGEGT. With 0 bases removed from V and 10 bases from J, the gap between germline ends came to 22 bases.

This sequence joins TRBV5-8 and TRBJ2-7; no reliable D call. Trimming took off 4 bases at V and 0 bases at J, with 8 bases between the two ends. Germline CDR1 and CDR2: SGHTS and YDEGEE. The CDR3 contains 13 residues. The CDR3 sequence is CASSPWSSYEQYF. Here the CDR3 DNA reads TGTGCCAGCAGCCCCTGGAGCTCCTACGAGCAGTACTTC.

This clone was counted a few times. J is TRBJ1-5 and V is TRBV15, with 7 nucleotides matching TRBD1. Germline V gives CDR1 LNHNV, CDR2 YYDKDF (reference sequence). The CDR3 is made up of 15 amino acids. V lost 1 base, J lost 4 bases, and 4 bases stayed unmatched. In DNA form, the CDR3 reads TGTGCCACCAGCAGAGTGGCAGGGGGTAATCAGCCCCAGCATTTT. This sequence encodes CATSRVAGGNQPQHF.

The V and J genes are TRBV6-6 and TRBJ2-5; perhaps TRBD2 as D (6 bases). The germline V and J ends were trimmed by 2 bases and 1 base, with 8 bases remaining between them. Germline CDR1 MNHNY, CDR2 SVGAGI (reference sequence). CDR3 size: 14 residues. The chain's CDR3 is CASSYAGFQETQYF. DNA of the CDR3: TGTGCCAGCAGTTACGCGGGGTTCCAAGAGACCCAGTACTTC.

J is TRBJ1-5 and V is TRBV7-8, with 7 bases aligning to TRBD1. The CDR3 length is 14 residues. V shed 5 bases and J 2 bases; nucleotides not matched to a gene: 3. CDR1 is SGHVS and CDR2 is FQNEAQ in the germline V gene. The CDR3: CASSRDRGNQPQHF. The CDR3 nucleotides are TGTGCCAGCAGCCGAGACAGGGGCAATCAGCCCCAGCATTTT.

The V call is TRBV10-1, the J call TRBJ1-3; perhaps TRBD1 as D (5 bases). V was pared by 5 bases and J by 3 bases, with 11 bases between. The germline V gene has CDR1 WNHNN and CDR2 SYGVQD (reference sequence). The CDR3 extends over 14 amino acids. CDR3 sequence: CASSQGVLGNTIYF. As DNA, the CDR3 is TGCGCCAGCAGTCAAGGGGTTCTTGGAAACACCATATATTTT.

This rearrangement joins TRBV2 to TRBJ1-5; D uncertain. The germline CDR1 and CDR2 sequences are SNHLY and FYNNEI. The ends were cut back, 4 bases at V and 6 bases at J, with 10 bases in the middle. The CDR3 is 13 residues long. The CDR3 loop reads CASSVKGGQPQHF. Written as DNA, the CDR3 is TGTGCCAGCAGTGTAAAGGGAGGTCAGCCCCAGCATTTT. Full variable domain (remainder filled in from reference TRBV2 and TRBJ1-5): EPEVTQTPSHQVTQMGQEVILRCVPISNHLYFYWYRQILGQKVEFLVSFYNNEISEKSEIFDDQFSVERPDGSNFTLKIRSTKLEDSAMYFCASSVKGGQPQHFGDGTRLSIL.